Sequencing of this T cell receptor beta chain was carried out in a study of blood T cell repertoires in COVID-19. For the study at large: Samples came from the United States, Italy and Spain, spanning acute and convalescent COVID-19. Sources were T cells, B-cell-depleted T cells, or PBMCs; the material itself was cDNA or gDNA.

J lost 0 bases, V lost 6 bases, and 5 bases had no gene match. Germline CDR1 reads LGHNT; CDR2 reads FRNRAP. The CDR3 has 15 residues. Original processing methods: Cell counts per sample came from amplifying reference gene primers. TCRdb's copy holds only in-frame clones and misses some; the assay was immunoSEQ multiplex PCR. D and trimming come from the DNA, and the V and J calls and clone size come from that table. This table has some 100,000 clones, roughly 90% appearing once. The J gene is TRBJ2-3, the V gene TRBV12-5; TRBD1 agrees at 8 bases. The sequence came from a man aged 65 to 85 with acute or convalescent COVID-19. Specimen: peripheral blood. The CDR3 region has the DNA TGTGCTAGTGGCATGACAGGGGCCAGCACAGATACGCAGTATTTT. Protein: CASGMTGASTDTQYF.